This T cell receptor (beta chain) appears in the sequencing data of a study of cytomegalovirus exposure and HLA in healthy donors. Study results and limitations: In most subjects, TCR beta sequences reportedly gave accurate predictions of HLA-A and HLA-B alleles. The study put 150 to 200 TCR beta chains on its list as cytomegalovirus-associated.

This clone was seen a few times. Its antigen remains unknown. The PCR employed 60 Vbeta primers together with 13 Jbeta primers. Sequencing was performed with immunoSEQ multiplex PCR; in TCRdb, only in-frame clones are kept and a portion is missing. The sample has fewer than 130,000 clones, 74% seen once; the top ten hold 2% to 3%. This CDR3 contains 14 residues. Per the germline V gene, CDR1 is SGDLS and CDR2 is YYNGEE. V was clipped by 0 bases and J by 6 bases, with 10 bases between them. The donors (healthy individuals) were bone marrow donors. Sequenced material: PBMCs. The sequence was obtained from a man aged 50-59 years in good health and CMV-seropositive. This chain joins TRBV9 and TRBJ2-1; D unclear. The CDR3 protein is CASSVATAANEQFF. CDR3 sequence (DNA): TGTGCCAGCAGCGTAGCTACGGCGGCCAATGAGCAGTTCTTC.